Listed below are T cell receptor beta chains from one sample, sequenced in a study of T cell responses to AZD1222 COVID-19 vaccine. Using immunoSEQ multiplex PCR, the repertoire was profiled, and TCRdb retains in-frame clones only, with some absent. Of around 150,000 clones in the sample, 90% to 95% were seen once. Sequenced material: peripheral blood, taken 28 days after the second AZD1222 dose. These receptors were collected from an adult who received the AZD1222 COVID-19 vaccine. Each CDR3 is given with its conserved first and last residue. The order of the fields is V gene, D gene, J gene, clone size, CDR3 protein, CDR3 DNA. A D gene is named only where the DNA matches it firmly. Clone size is not always given. Where it is, it says once, few, many or a class for expanded clones.

V: TRBV10-3
D: -
J: TRBJ1-2
size: -
CDR3: CAISVQESYGYTF
DNA: TGTGCCATCAGTGTCCAGGAGTCCTATGGCTACACCTTC

V: TRBV6-1
D: -
J: TRBJ2-2
size: -
CDR3: CASSEARGATWNTGELFF
DNA: TGTGCCAGCAGTGAAGCTCGGGGGGCTACCTGGAACACCGGGGAGCTGTTTTTT

V: TRBV3-1/TRBV3-2
D: TRBD1
J: TRBJ1-1
size: -
CDR3: CASSQTGGEAFF
DNA: TGTGCCAGCAGCCAGACAGGGGGAGAAGCTTTCTTT

V: TRBV20-1
D: TRBD1
J: TRBJ1-2
size: -
CDR3: CSAGTGPGYTF
DNA: TGCAGTGCGGGGACAGGGCCGGGCTACACCTTC

V: TRBV7-2
D: TRBD1
J: TRBJ1-1
size: -
CDR3: CASSLAGTGDRSNTEAFF
DNA: TGTGCCAGCAGCTTAGCCGGGACAGGGGACCGTTCGAACACTGAAGCTTTCTTT

V: TRBV30
D: -
J: TRBJ1-1
size: -
CDR3: CAWSRGHAAFF
DNA: TGTGCCTGGAGTCGCGGACATGCAGCTTTCTTT

V: TRBV7-9
D: -
J: TRBJ1-4
size: -
CDR3: CASSDSPNEKLFF
DNA: TGTGCCAGCAGCGACAGCCCCAATGAAAAACTGTTTTTT

V: TRBV19
D: TRBD1
J: TRBJ1-1
size: -
CDR3: CATGTGNTEAFF
DNA: TGTGCCACCGGGACAGGGAACACTGAAGCTTTCTTT

V: TRBV28
D: -
J: TRBJ2-7
size: -
CDR3: CASSSTVPYEQYF
DNA: TGTGCCAGCAGTTCGACAGTTCCCTACGAGCAGTACTTC

V: TRBV2
D: TRBD1
J: TRBJ1-1
size: -
CDR3: CASREARTGGTEAFF
DNA: TGTGCCAGCAGGGAGGCCCGGACAGGGGGCACTGAAGCTTTCTTT

V: TRBV7-2
D: TRBD1
J: TRBJ2-5
size: -
CDR3: CASSVKGQGAFQETQYF
DNA: TGTGCCAGCAGCGTTAAGGGACAGGGGGCCTTCCAAGAGACCCAGTACTTC

V: TRBV15
D: TRBD1
J: TRBJ2-3
size: -
CDR3: CATSTYERGPYTQYF
DNA: TGTGCCACCAGCACCTATGAGAGGGGGCCATATACGCAGTATTTT

V: TRBV5-1
D: -
J: TRBJ1-1
size: -
CDR3: CASSRRTDKNTEAFF
DNA: TGCGCCAGCAGCAGGAGGACGGACAAGAACACTGAAGCTTTCTTT

V: TRBV7-9
D: -
J: TRBJ1-6
size: -
CDR3: CASSLVQGPASPLHF
DNA: TGTGCCAGCAGCTTGGTACAGGGACCTGCTTCACCCCTCCACTTT

V: TRBV6-5
D: -
J: TRBJ1-5
size: -
CDR3: CASTSGTVSNQPQHF
DNA: TGTGCCAGCACTTCGGGGACGGTTAGCAATCAGCCCCAGCATTTT

V: TRBV10-3
D: -
J: TRBJ1-1
size: once
CDR3: CAISDIVGGTEAFF
DNA: TGTGCCATCAGTGATATCGTGGGCGGCACTGAAGCTTTCTTT

V: TRBV28
D: -
J: TRBJ2-5
size: -
CDR3: CASSSRWGERETQYF
DNA: TGTGCCAGCAGTTCCCGGTGGGGGGAACGAGAGACCCAGTACTTC

V: TRBV3-1/TRBV3-2
D: -
J: TRBJ1-1
size: -
CDR3: CASSQGVATEAFF
DNA: TGTGCCAGCAGCCAAGGGGTGGCCACTGAAGCTTTCTTT

V: TRBV6-1
D: TRBD1
J: TRBJ1-1
size: -
CDR3: CASSERDRGMIEAFF
DNA: TGTGCCAGCAGTGAGAGGGACAGGGGGATGATTGAAGCTTTCTTT

V: TRBV19
D: TRBD2
J: TRBJ2-2
size: -
CDR3: CASSIVPSGGTGELFF
DNA: TGTGCCAGTAGTATAGTCCCTAGCGGGGGGACCGGGGAGCTGTTTTTT

V: TRBV7-9
D: TRBD1
J: TRBJ1-2
size: once
CDR3: CASSQPREGAHGYTF
DNA: TGTGCCAGCAGCCAACCGAGGGAGGGGGCACATGGCTACACCTTC

V: TRBV4-1
D: -
J: TRBJ1-1
size: -
CDR3: CASSQGLGLGRIWGTEAFF
DNA: TGCGCCAGCAGCCAAGGGTTGGGACTGGGGCGGATCTGGGGCACTGAAGCTTTCTTT

V: TRBV4-1
D: -
J: TRBJ2-3
size: -
CDR3: CASSQERGAPDTQYF
DNA: TGCGCCAGCAGCCAAGAACGGGGGGCACCCGATACGCAGTATTTT

V: TRBV10-1
D: TRBD1
J: TRBJ2-1
size: once
CDR3: CASSFDRVSYNEQFF
DNA: TGCGCCAGCAGTTTCGACAGGGTATCCTACAATGAGCAGTTCTTC

V: TRBV6-6
D: -
J: TRBJ1-5
size: -
CDR3: CASSPDGVQPQHF
DNA: TGTGCCAGCAGCCCCGATGGGGTTCAGCCCCAGCATTTT

V: TRBV10-3
D: -
J: TRBJ1-4
size: -
CDR3: CAISDVGPNEKLFF
DNA: TGTGCCATCAGTGATGTCGGCCCTAATGAAAAACTGTTTTTT

V: TRBV5-1
D: TRBD1
J: TRBJ1-3
size: few
CDR3: CASSLDRGRGPSGNTIYF
DNA: TGCGCCAGCAGCTTGGATCGGGGCAGGGGGCCCTCTGGAAACACCATATATTTT

V: TRBV3-1/TRBV3-2
D: TRBD1
J: TRBJ2-7
size: -
CDR3: CASSQSTGFYEQYF
DNA: TGTGCCAGCAGCCAATCGACAGGGTTCTACGAGCAGTACTTC

V: TRBV4-2
D: TRBD1
J: TRBJ1-5
size: -
CDR3: CASSLDRGEAQPQHF
DNA: TGTGCCAGCAGCCTTGACAGGGGTGAGGCTCAGCCCCAGCATTTT

V: TRBV28
D: TRBD2
J: TRBJ2-1
size: -
CDR3: CASSLWTSGIGAYNEQFF
DNA: TGTGCCAGCAGTTTATGGACTAGCGGGATAGGGGCCTACAATGAGCAGTTCTTC

V: TRBV5-1
D: -
J: TRBJ2-1
size: -
CDR3: CASKGGSSYNEQFF
DNA: TGCGCCAGCAAGGGGGGAAGCTCCTACAATGAGCAGTTCTTC

V: TRBV7-6
D: TRBD1
J: TRBJ2-5
size: -
CDR3: CASSLEGGSQETQYF
DNA: TGTGCCAGCAGCTTAGAAGGGGGCAGCCAAGAGACCCAGTACTTC

V: TRBV24-1
D: -
J: TRBJ2-2
size: -
CDR3: CATRGGGENTGELFF
DNA: TGTGCCACCAGGGGCGGCGGGGAGAACACCGGGGAGCTGTTTTTT

V: TRBV7-8
D: TRBD1
J: TRBJ2-5
size: -
CDR3: CASSPGTGETQYF
DNA: TGTGCCAGCAGCCCCGGGACAGGAGAGACCCAGTACTTC

V: TRBV28
D: -
J: TRBJ2-1
size: once
CDR3: CASSLRADSYNEQFF
DNA: TGTGCCAGCAGTTTACGGGCAGACTCCTACAATGAGCAGTTCTTC